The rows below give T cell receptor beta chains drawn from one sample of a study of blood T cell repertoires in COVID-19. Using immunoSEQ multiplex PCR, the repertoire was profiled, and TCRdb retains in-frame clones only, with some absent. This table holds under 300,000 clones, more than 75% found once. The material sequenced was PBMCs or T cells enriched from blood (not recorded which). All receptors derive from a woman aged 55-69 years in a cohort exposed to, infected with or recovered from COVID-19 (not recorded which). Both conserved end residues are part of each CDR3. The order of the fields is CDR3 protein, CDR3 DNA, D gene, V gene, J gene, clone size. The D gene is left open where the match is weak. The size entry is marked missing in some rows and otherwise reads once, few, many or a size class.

cdr3_aa: CASSPPSRGSGEQYF
cdr3_nt: TGTGCCAGCTCACCCCCCAGCAGGGGGTCTGGCGAGCAGTACTTC
d_call: TRBD1
v_call: TRBV18
j_call: TRBJ2-7
clone_size: NA

cdr3_aa: CASSQTGVGYTF
cdr3_nt: TGTGCCAGCAGCCAGACAGGGGTGGGCTACACCTTC
d_call: TRBD1
v_call: TRBV6-5
j_call: TRBJ1-2
clone_size: NA

cdr3_aa: CASSRTGGGDEQFF
cdr3_nt: TGTGCCAGCAGTCGGACTGGAGGCGGGGATGAGCAGTTCTTC
d_call: NA
v_call: TRBV6-6
j_call: TRBJ2-1
clone_size: NA

cdr3_aa: CASSPLLGVQETQYF
cdr3_nt: TGTGCCAGCTCACCACTGTTGGGAGTTCAAGAGACCCAGTACTTC
d_call: NA
v_call: TRBV18
j_call: TRBJ2-5
clone_size: NA

cdr3_aa: CASSIRTGGNEKLFF
cdr3_nt: TGTGCCAGTAGTATCCGGACAGGGGGCAATGAAAAACTGTTTTTT
d_call: TRBD1
v_call: TRBV19
j_call: TRBJ1-4
clone_size: NA

cdr3_aa: CASIADSTDTQYF
cdr3_nt: TGCGCCAGCATAGCTGACAGCACAGATACGCAGTATTTT
d_call: NA
v_call: TRBV10-2
j_call: TRBJ2-3
clone_size: NA

cdr3_aa: CASSRGQTGGTQYF
cdr3_nt: TGTGCCAGTAGTAGAGGACAGACCGGCGGGACCCAGTACTTC
d_call: NA
v_call: TRBV19
j_call: TRBJ2-5
clone_size: NA

cdr3_aa: CASSSPTGVGNTIYF
cdr3_nt: TGTGCCAGCAGTTCCCCTACCGGGGTTGGAAACACCATATATTTT
d_call: NA
v_call: TRBV28
j_call: TRBJ1-3
clone_size: NA

cdr3_aa: CASSIGQGAKDEQFF
cdr3_nt: TGTGCCAGTAGTATCGGGCAGGGGGCAAAGGATGAGCAGTTCTTC
d_call: TRBD1
v_call: TRBV19
j_call: TRBJ2-1
clone_size: NA

cdr3_aa: CASSLGLISSEQYF
cdr3_nt: TGCGCCAGCAGCTTAGGACTAATCTCTAGCGAGCAGTACTTC
d_call: NA
v_call: TRBV5-1
j_call: TRBJ2-7
clone_size: NA

cdr3_aa: CASSEVLGQGHYEQYF
cdr3_nt: TGTGCCAGCAGTGAAGTTTTGGGACAGGGACACTACGAGCAGTACTTC
d_call: TRBD1
v_call: TRBV25-1
j_call: TRBJ2-7
clone_size: NA

cdr3_aa: CASSQGGTGTIYGYTF
cdr3_nt: TGTGCCAGCAGCCAAGGGGGGACAGGGACCATCTATGGCTACACCTTC
d_call: TRBD1
v_call: TRBV14
j_call: TRBJ1-2
clone_size: NA

cdr3_aa: CASSQRGGSGANVLTF
cdr3_nt: TGCGCCAGCAGCCAACGGGGTGGGTCGGGGGCCAACGTCCTGACTTTC
d_call: NA
v_call: TRBV4-1
j_call: TRBJ2-6
clone_size: few

cdr3_aa: CASSYSGVTGNTIYF
cdr3_nt: TGTGCCAGCAGTTACTCAGGGGTAACTGGAAACACCATATATTTT
d_call: NA
v_call: TRBV6-5
j_call: TRBJ1-3
clone_size: NA

cdr3_aa: CASSYQSGGRDNEQFF
cdr3_nt: TGTGCCAGCAGTTACCAATCAGGGGGCAGGGACAATGAGCAGTTCTTC
d_call: TRBD1
v_call: TRBV6-2/TRBV6-3
j_call: TRBJ2-1
clone_size: NA

cdr3_aa: CASAFGQGAEQYF
cdr3_nt: TGTGCCAGCGCGTTCGGACAGGGGGCCGAGCAGTACTTC
d_call: TRBD1
v_call: TRBV6-5
j_call: TRBJ2-7
clone_size: few

cdr3_aa: CASSQGRRGQPQHF
cdr3_nt: TGTGCCAGCAGCCAAGGGCGGCGTGGTCAGCCCCAGCATTTT
d_call: NA
v_call: TRBV3-1/TRBV3-2
j_call: TRBJ1-5
clone_size: few

cdr3_aa: CASGDRGGRDGYTF
cdr3_nt: TGTGCCAGCGGCGACCGCGGGGGTCGGGATGGCTACACCTTC
d_call: NA
v_call: TRBV27
j_call: TRBJ1-2
clone_size: few

cdr3_aa: CASSSWTSGRYNEQFF
cdr3_nt: TGTGCCAGCAGTTCATGGACTAGCGGGAGATATAATGAGCAGTTCTTC
d_call: TRBD2
v_call: TRBV28
j_call: TRBJ2-1
clone_size: NA

cdr3_aa: CASSSSGQGRTRDAKYNEQFF
cdr3_nt: TGTGCCAGCAGTTCCTCCGGACAGGGTAGAACTAGAGATGCGAAGTACAATGAGCAGTTCTTC
d_call: TRBD1
v_call: TRBV28
j_call: TRBJ2-1
clone_size: few

cdr3_aa: CASSIGTQYF
cdr3_nt: TGTGCCAGCAGTATCGGGACCCAGTACTTC
d_call: NA
v_call: TRBV2
j_call: TRBJ2-5
clone_size: NA

cdr3_aa: CASSKGQGASDEQFF
cdr3_nt: TGTGCCAGCAGTAAAGGACAGGGGGCCTCCGATGAGCAGTTCTTC
d_call: TRBD1
v_call: TRBV6-2/TRBV6-3
j_call: TRBJ2-1
clone_size: NA